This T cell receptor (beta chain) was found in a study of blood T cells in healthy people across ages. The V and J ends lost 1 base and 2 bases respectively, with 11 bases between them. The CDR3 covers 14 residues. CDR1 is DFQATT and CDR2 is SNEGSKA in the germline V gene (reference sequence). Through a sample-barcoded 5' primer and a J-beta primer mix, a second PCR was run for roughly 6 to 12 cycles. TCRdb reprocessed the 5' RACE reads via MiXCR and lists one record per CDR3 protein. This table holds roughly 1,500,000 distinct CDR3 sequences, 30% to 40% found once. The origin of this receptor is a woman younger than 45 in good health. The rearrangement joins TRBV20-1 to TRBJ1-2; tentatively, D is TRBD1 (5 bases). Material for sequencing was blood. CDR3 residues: CSARVDRPNYGYTF. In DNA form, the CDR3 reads TGCAGTGCTAGAGTTGACAGACCAAACTATGGCTACACCTTC.